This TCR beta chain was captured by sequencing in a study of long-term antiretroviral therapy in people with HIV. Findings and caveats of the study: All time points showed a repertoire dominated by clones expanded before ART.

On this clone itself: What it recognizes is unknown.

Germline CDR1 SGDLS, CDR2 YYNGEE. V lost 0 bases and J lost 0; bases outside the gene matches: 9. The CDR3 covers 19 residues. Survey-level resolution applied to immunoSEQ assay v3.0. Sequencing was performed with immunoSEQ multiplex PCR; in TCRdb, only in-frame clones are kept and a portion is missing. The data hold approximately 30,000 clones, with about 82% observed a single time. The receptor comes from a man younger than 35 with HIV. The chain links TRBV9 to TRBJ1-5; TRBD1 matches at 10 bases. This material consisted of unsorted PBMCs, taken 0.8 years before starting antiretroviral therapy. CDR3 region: CASSVGDRGRGDSNQPQHF. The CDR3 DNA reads TGTGCCAGCAGCGTAGGGGACAGGGGACGAGGGGATAGCAATCAGCCCCAGCATTTT.